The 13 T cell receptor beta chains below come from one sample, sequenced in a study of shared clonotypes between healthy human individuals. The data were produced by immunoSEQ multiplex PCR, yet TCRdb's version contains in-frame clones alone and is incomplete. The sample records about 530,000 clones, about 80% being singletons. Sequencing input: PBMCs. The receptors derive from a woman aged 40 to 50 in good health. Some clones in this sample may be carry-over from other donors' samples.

Written as DNA, the CDR3 is TGTGCCAGCAGGGGTAGCGGGAGGGTCTACGAGCAGTACTTC. Its translation: CASRGSGRVYEQYF. The chain uses TRBV28 and TRBJ2-5; 11 bases fit TRBD2. The J call may be wrong; the DNA end is better matched by TRBJ2-7. Germline V CDR1 and CDR2: MDHEN, SYDVKM. The CDR3 covers 14 residues.

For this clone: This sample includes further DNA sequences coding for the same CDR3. The CDR3 nucleotides are TGTGCCAGCAGTTACAAAGGGGCGGGAGGGCCAGACTACGAGCAGTACTTC. Protein sequence: CASSYKGAGGPDYEQYF. The rearrangement links TRBV27 to TRBJ2-7, with TRBD2 identical over 9 bases. The length of the CDR3 is 17 residues. Germline assignment: CDR1 MNHEY and CDR2 SMNVEV (reference sequence). V lost 4 bases, J lost 3 bases, and 13 bases stayed unmatched.

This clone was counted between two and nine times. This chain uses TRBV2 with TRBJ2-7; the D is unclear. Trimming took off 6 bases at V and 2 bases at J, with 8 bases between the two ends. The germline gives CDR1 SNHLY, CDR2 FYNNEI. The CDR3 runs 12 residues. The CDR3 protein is CASRPQAYEQYF. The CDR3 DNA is TGTGCCAGCAGGCCGCAGGCCTACGAGCAGTACTTC.

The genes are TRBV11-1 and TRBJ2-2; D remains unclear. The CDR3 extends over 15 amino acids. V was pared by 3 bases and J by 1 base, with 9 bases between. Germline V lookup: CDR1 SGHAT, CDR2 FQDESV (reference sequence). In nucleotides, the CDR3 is TGTGCCAGCAGCTTGCATACCCAGAACACCGGGGAGCTGTTTTTT. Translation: CASSLHTQNTGELFF.

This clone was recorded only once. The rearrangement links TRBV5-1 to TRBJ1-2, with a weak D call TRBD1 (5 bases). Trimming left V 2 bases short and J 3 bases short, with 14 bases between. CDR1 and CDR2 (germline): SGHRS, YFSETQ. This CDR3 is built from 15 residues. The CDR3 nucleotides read TGCGCCAGCAGCTTATTCGGGGGTGAATACTATGGCTACACCTTC. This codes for CASSLFGGEYYGYTF.

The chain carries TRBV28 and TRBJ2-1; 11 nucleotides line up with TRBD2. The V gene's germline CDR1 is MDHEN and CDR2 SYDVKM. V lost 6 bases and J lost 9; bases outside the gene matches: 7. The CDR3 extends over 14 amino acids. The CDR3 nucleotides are TGTGCCAGCAGGGATAGCGGGAGGGCCGGTGAGCAGTTCTTC. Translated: CASRDSGRAGEQFF.

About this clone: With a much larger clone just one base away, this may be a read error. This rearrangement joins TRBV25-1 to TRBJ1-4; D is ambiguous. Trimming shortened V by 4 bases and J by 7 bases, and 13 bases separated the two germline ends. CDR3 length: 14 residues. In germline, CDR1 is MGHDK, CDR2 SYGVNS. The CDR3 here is CASSGTAGGEKLFF. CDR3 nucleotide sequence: TGTGCCAGCAGTGGAACAGCCGGTGGTGAAAAACTGTTTTTT.

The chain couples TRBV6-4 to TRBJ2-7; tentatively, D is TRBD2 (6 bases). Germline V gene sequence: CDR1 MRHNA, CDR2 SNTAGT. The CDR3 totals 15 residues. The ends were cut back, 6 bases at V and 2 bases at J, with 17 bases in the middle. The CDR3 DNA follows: TGTGCCAGCAGCGTCGTGCTAGCGACAACCTACGAGCAGTACTTC. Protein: CASSVVLATTYEQYF.

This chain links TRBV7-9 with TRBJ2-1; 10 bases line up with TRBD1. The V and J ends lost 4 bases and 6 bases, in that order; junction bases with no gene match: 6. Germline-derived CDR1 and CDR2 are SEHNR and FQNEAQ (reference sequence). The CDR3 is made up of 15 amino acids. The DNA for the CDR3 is TGTGCCAGCAGCTACAGGACAGGGGGGATCAATGAGCAGTTCTTC. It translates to CASSYRTGGINEQFF.

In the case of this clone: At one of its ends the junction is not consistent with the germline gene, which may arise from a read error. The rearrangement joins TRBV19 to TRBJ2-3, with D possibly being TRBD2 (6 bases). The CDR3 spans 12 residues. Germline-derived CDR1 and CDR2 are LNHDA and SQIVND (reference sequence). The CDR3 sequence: CASRVWGLRIFF. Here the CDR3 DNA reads TGTGCCAGTAGGGTTTGGGGACTGCGAATTTTTTTT.

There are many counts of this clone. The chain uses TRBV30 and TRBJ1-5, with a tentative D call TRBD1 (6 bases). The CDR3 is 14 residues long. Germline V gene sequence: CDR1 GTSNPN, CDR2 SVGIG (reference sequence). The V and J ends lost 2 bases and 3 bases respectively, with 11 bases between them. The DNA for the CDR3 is TGTGCCTGGAGTACTGGACAGAACAATCAGCCCCAGCATTTT. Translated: CAWSTGQNNQPQHF.

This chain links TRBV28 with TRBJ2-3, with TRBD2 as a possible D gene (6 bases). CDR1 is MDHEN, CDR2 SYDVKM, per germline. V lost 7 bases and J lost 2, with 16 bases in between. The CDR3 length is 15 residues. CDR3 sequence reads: CASKRPLATTDTQYF. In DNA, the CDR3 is TGTGCCAGCAAGAGGCCCCTAGCGACCACAGATACGCAGTATTTT.

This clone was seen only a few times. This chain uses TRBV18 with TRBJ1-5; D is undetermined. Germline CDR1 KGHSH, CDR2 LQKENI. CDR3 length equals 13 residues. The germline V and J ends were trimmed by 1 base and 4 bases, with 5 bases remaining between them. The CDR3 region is CASSPLLNQPQHF. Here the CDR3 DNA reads TGTGCCAGCTCACCACTCCTAAATCAGCCCCAGCATTTT.